This entry concerns a single T cell receptor beta chain. Its specificity is unknown. This sample stems from a study of persistence of HIV-infected CD4 T cells. Findings and limits, study-wide: Degenerate expanded CDR3beta sequences were enriched among CMV- and Gag-responding cells.

The immunoSEQ assay was version 4, run in survey mode. Profiling relied on immunoSEQ multiplex PCR, and the TCRdb table lists in-frame clones only, not all of them. Of around 60,000 clones in the sample, about 69% are singletons; the top ten hold approximately 1.7%. Overlapping HIV-1 Gag 15-mer peptides at about 1 ug per peptide per mL were used. Sorted nonresponding memory CD4+ T cells were CD40L-negative, CD69-negative, CD45RO-high. Donors had CD4+ T cell counts above 400 cells/uL and were CMV-seropositive. Per germline, CDR1 MNHEY and CDR2 SVGAGI. V lost 7 bases, J lost 2 bases, and 6 bases lay in between. This CDR3 region has 11 residues.

The sample here was CD4+ T cells sorted from PBMCs after roughly 17-hour stimulation, taken from a patient who received antiretroviral therapy. The TCR sequence derives from an adult man with HIV who was CMV-seropositive. The rearrangement joins TRBV6-5 to TRBJ2-7; D perhaps matches TRBD1 (5 bases). The DNA for the CDR3 is TGTGCCAGCACGGACACCTACGAGCAGTACTTC. Translation gives CASTDTYEQYF.